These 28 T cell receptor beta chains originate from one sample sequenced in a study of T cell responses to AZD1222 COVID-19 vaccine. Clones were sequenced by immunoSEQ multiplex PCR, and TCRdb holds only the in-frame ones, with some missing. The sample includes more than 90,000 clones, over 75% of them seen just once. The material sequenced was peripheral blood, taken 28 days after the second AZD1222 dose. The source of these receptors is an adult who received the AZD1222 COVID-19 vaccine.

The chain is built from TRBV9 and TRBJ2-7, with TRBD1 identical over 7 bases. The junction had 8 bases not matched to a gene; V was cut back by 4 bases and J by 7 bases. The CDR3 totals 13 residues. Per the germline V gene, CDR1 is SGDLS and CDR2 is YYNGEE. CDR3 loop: CASSIRTGGEQYF. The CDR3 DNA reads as TGTGCCAGCAGCATACGGACAGGAGGAGAGCAGTACTTC.

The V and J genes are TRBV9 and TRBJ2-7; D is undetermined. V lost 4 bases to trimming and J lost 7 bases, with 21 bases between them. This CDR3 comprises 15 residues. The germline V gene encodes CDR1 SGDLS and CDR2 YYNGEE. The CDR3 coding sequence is TGTGCCAGCAGCCCCCGATCCCTTATACCTGGAGAGCAGTACTTC. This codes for CASSPRSLIPGEQYF. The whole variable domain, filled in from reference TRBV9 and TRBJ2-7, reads DSGVTQTPKHLITATGQRVTLRCSPRSGDLSVYWYQQSLDQGLQFLIQYYNGEERAKGNILERFSAQQFPDLHSELNLSSLELGDSALYFCASSPRSLIPGEQYFGPGTRLTVT.

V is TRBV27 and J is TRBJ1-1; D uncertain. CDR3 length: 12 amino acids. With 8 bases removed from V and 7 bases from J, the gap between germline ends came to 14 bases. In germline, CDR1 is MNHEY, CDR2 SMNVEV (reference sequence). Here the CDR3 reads CASRDPTGEAFF. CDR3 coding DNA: TGTGCCAGCCGCGACCCAACGGGTGAAGCTTTCTTT.

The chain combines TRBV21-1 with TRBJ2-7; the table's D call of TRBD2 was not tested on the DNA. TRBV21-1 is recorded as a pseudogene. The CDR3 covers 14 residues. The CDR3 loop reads CASNPRLGREEQYF. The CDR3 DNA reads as TGTGCCAGCAACCCCAGACTCGGTCGAGAAGAGCAGTACTTC.

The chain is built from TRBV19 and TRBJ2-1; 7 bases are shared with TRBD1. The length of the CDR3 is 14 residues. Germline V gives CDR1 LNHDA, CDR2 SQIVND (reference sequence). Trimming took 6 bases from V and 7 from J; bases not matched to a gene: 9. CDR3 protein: CASRQPDRENEQFF. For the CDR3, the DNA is TGTGCCAGTAGGCAACCAGACAGGGAGAATGAGCAGTTCTTC.

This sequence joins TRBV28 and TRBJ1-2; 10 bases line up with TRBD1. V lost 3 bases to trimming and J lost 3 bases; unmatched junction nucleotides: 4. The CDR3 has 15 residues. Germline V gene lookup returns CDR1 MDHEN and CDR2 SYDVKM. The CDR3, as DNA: TGTGCCAGCAGTTTCTTGGACAGGGGGTACTATGGCTACACCTTC. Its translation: CASSFLDRGYYGYTF.

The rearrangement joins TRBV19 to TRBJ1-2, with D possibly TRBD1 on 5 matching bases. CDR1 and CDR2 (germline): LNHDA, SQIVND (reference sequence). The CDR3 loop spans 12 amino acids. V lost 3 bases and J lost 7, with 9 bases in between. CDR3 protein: CASSIQGFGYTF. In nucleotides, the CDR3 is TGTGCCAGTAGTATCCAGGGCTTTGGCTACACCTTC.

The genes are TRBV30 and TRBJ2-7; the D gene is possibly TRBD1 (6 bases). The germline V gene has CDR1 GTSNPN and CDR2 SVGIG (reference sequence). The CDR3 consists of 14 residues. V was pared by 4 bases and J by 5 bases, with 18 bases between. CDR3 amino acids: CAWMNRELSDEQYF. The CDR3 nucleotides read TGTGCCTGGATGAACAGGGAATTGAGTGACGAGCAGTACTTC.

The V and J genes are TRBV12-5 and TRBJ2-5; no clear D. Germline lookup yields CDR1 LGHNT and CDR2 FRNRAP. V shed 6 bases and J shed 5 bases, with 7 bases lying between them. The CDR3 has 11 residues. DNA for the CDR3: TGTGCTAGTGGGCTGTGGGAGACCCAGTACTTC. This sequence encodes CASGLWETQYF.

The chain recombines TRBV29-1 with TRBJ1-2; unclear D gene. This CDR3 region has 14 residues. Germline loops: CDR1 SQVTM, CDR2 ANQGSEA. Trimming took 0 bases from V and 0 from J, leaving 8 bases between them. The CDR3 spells CSVEDSAANYGYTF. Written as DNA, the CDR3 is TGCAGCGTTGAAGATAGTGCAGCTAACTATGGCTACACCTTC.

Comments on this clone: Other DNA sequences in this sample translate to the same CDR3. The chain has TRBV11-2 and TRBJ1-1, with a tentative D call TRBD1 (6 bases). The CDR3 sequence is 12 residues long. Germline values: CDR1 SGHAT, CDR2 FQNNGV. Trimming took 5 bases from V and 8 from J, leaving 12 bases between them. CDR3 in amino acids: CASSPDRTEAFF. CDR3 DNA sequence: TGTGCCAGCAGCCCCGACAGGACCGAAGCTTTCTTT. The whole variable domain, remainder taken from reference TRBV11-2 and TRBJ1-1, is EAGVAQSPRYKIIEKRQSVAFWCNPISGHATLYWYQQILGQGPKLLIQFQNNGVVDDSQLPKDRFSAERLKGVDSTLKIQPAKLEDSAVYLCASSPDRTEAFFGQGTRLTVV.

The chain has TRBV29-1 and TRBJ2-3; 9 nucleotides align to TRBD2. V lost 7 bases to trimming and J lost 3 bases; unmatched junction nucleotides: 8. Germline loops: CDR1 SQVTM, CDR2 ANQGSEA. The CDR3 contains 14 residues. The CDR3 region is CSGSLAGGTDTQYF. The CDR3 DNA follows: TGCAGCGGGTCACTAGCGGGTGGGACAGATACGCAGTATTTT.

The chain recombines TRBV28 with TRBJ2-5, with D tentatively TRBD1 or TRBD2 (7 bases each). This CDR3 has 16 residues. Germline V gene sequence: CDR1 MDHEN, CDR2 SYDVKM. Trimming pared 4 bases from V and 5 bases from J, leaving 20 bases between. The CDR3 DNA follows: TGTGCCAGCAGTTCGGACGGGACAGCGGGAAGGGAGACCCAGTACTTC. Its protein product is CASSSDGTAGRETQYF. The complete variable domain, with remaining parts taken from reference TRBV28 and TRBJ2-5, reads DVKVTQSSRYLVKRTGEKVFLECVQDMDHENMFWYRQDPGLGLRLIYFSYDVKMKEKGDIPEGYSVSREKKERFSLILESASTNQTSMYLCASSSDGTAGRETQYFGPGTRLLVL.

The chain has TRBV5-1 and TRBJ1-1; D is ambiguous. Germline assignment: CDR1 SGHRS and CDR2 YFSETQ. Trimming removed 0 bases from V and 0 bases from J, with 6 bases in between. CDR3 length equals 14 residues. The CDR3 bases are TGCGCCAGCAGCTTGGAGCAGTTGAACACTGAAGCTTTCTTT. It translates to CASSLEQLNTEAFF.

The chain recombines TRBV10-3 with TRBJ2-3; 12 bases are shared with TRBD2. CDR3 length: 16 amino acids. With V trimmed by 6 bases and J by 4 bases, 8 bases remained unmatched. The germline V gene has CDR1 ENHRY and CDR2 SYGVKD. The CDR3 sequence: CAISQTSGSWADTQYF. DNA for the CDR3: TGTGCCATCAGCCAGACTAGCGGGAGCTGGGCAGATACGCAGTATTTT.

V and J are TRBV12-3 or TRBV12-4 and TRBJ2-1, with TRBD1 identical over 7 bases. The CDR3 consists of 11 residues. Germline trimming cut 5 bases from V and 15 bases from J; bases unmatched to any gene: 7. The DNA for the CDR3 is TGTGCCAGCAGTAGAACAGGGGCAGTGTTCTTC. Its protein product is CASSRTGAVFF.

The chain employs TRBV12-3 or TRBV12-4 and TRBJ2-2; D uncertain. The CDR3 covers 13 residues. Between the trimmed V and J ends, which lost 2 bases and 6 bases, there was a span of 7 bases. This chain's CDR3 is CASSLMRAGELFF. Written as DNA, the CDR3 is TGTGCCAGCAGTTTAATGAGAGCCGGGGAGCTGTTTTTT.

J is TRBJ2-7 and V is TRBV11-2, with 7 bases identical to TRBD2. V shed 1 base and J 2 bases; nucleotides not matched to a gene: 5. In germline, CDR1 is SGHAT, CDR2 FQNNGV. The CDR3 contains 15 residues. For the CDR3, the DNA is TGTGCCAGCAGCTTAGGGTCTAGCGGAGCCTACGAGCAGTACTTC. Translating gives CASSLGSSGAYEQYF.

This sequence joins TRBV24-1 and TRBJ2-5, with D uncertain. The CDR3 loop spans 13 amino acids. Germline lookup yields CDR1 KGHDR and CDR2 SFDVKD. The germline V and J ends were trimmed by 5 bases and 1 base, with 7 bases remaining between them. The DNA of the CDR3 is TGTGCCACCAGTGGAGGCCCCCAAGAGACCCAGTACTTC. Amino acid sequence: CATSGGPQETQYF.

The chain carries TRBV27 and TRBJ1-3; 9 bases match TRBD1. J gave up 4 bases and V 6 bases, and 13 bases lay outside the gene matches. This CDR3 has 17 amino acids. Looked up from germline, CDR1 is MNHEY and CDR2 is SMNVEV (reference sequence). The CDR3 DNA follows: TGTGCCAGCAGCCGTAGGACAGGGGCGCTCCAAGGAAACACCATATATTTT. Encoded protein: CASSRRTGALQGNTIYF.

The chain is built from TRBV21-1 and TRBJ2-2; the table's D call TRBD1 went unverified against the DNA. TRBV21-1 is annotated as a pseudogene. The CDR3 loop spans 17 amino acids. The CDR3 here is CASSRLGQVVGAGELFF. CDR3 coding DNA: TGTGCCAGCAGCAGACTCGGACAGGTGGTAGGCGCCGGGGAGCTGTTTTTT.

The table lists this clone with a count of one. The CDR3 bases are TGTGCCATCAGTGAAAGGCGGACGGACGGCAAGGGGACGCAGTATTTT. Its translation is CAISERRTDGKGTQYF. The chain recombines TRBV10-3 with TRBJ2-3; D may be TRBD1 (5 bases). Germline V gene lookup returns CDR1 ENHRY and CDR2 SYGVKD. V was pared by 3 bases and J by 9 bases, with 22 bases between. CDR3 length: 16 residues.

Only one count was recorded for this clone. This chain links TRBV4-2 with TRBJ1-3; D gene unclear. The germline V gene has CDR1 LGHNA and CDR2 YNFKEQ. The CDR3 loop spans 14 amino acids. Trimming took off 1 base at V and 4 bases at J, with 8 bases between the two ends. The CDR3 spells CASSQAAHGNTIYF. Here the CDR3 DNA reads TGTGCCAGCAGCCAAGCGGCCCACGGAAACACCATATATTTT.

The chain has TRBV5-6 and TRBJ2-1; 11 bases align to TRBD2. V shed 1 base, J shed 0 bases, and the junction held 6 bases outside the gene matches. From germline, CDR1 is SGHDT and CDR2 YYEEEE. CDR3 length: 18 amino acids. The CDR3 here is CASSLRRTSGLSYNEQFF. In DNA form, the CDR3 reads TGTGCCAGCAGCTTGAGGAGGACTAGCGGGCTCTCCTACAATGAGCAGTTCTTC.

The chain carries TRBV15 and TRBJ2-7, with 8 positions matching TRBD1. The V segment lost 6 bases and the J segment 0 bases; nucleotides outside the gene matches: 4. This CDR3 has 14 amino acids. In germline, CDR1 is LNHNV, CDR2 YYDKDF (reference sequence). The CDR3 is CATSSGGSSYEQYF. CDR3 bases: TGTGCCACCAGTTCAGGGGGCAGCTCCTACGAGCAGTACTTC. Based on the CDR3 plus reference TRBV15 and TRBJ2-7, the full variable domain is DAMVIQNPRYQVTQFGKPVTLSCSQTLNHNVMYWYQQKSSQAPKLLFHYYDKDFNNEADTPDNFQSRRPNTSFCFLDIRSPGLGDTAMYLCATSSGGSSYEQYFGPGTRLTVT.

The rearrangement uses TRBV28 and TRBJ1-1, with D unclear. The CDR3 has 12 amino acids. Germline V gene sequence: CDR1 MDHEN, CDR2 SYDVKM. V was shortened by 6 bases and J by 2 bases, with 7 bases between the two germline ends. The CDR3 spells CASRRVNTEAFF. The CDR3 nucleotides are TGTGCCAGCAGACGGGTAAACACTGAAGCTTTCTTT.

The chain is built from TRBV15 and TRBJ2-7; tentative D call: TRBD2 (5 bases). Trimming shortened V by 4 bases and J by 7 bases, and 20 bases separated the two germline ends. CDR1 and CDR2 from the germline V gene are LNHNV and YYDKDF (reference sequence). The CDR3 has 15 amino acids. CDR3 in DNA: TGTGCCACCAGCATATTGGACTCACGAGCGGCAGAGCAGTACTTC. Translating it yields CATSILDSRAAEQYF.

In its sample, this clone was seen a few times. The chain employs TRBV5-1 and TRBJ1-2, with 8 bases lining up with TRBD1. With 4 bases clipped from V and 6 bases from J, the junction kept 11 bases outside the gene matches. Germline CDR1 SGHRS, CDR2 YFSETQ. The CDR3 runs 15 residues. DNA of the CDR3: TGCGCCAGCAGCCTCGGGACAGGACTGTCGGATGGCTACACCTTC. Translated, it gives CASSLGTGLSDGYTF.